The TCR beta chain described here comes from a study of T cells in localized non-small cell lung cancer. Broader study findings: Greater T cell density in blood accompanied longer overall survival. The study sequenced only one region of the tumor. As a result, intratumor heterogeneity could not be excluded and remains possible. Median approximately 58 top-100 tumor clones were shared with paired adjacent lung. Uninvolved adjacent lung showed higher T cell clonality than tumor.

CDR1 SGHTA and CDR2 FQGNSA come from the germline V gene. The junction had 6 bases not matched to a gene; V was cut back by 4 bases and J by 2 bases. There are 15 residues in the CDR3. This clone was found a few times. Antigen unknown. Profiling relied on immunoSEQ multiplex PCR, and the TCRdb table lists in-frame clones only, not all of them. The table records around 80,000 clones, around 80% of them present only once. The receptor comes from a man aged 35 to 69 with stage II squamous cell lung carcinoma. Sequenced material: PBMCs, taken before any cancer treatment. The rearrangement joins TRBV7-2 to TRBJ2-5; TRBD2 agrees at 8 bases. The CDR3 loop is CASSSLLAEQETQYF. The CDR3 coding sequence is TGTGCCAGCAGCTCCTTACTAGCGGAGCAAGAGACCCAGTACTTC.